Listed here are 22 T cell receptor beta chains from one sample, sequenced in a study of Graves' ophthalmopathy and Graves' hyperthyroidism. As the template, RNA transcripts were used to amplify TCR beta CDR3 regions. An opening RT-PCR round employed HTBI primers and preceded a second-round multiplex PCR. TCRdb processed the multiplex PCR reads anew with MiXCR; each CDR3 protein has one entry. The sample lists 740,000 or so distinct CDR3 sequences; roughly 40% were seen once. Sequenced: peripheral blood. These TCRs come from an adult man with Graves' ophthalmopathy.

On this clonotype itself: A read error may be the cause here, since a much bigger clone is one base away. The chain combines TRBV29-1 with TRBJ2-7; D is uncertain. The CDR3 sequence is 11 residues long. V was clipped by 7 bases and J by 6 bases, with 13 bases between them. Germline V gene data show CDR1 as SQVTM and CDR2 as ANQGSEA. The CDR3 sequence is CSAEVGCEQYF. For the CDR3, the DNA is TGCAGCGCAGAGGTCGGCTGCGAGCAGTACTTC.

This chain joins TRBV2 and TRBJ2-2, with 9 bases fitting TRBD2. The CDR3 has 16 residues. V lost 6 bases, J lost 2 bases, and 7 bases stayed unmatched. Germline CDR1 is SNHLY and CDR2 is FYNNEI. The CDR3 region has the DNA TGTGCCAGCAGAACACTAGCGGGTCTCAACACCGGGGAGCTGTTTTTT. It specifies CASRTLAGLNTGELFF.

The sample holds a few counts of this clonotype. V and J are TRBV5-5 and TRBJ2-7; D is unresolved. The CDR3 runs 13 residues. Trimming shortened V by 1 base and J by 4 bases, and 9 bases separated the two germline ends. Germline assignment: CDR1 SGHKS and CDR2 YYEKEE (reference sequence). CDR3 sequence (DNA): TGTGCCAGCAGCTTGAGTGACAATTACGAGCAGTACTTC. It yields the protein CASSLSDNYEQYF.

The chain couples TRBV20-1 to TRBJ2-7, with D unclear. The V end was cut by 0 bases, the J end by 2 bases, with 11 bases between. Germline V lookup: CDR1 DFQATT, CDR2 SNEGSKA (reference sequence). CDR3 length equals 14 residues. CDR3 loop: CSARDIRSAYEQYF. The CDR3 region has the DNA TGCAGTGCTAGAGATATTAGGTCTGCCTACGAGCAGTACTTC.

This clonotype appeared many times. The V gene is TRBV19, the J gene TRBJ1-1, with TRBD1 as a possible D gene (6 bases). Germline V CDR1 and CDR2: LNHDA, SQIVND (reference sequence). The CDR3 sequence is 14 residues long. Trimming removed 5 bases at V and 1 base at J, with 11 bases between. CDR3 sequence: CASSPRDTNTEAFF. For the CDR3, the DNA is TGTGCCAGTAGTCCCCGGGACACGAACACTGAAGCTTTCTTT.

This clonotype was counted only a few times. The chain carries TRBV9 and TRBJ2-7; 12 bases match TRBD2. V dropped 4 bases and J dropped 3; count of bases not matched to a gene: 5. Germline V lookup: CDR1 SGDLS, CDR2 YYNGEE. The CDR3 covers 15 residues. The CDR3 nucleotides are TGTGCCAGCAGCCGAGCTAGCGGGGGGGGCTACGAGCAGTACTTC. Protein product: CASSRASGGGYEQYF.

The rearrangement uses TRBV10-2 and TRBJ1-5; D is possibly TRBD1 (6 bases). Germline V gene data show CDR1 as WSHSY and CDR2 as SAAADI. This CDR3 spans 14 amino acids. Trimming cost V 4 bases and J 5 bases, with 12 bases left between them. The CDR3 protein is CASSAGGSYQPQHF. The CDR3 DNA reads TGCGCCAGCAGTGCTGGGGGCAGCTATCAGCCCCAGCATTTT.

This clonotype was detected ten times or more. CDR3 amino acids: CASSEGDDRERPNSPLHF. The CDR3 DNA reads as TGTGCCAGCAGTGAAGGAGATGACAGGGAGAGGCCTAATTCACCCCTCCACTTT. The chain uses TRBV25-1 and TRBJ1-6, with TRBD1 matching over 7 bases. With 2 bases clipped from V and 6 bases from J, the junction kept 13 bases outside the gene matches. The CDR3 is 18 amino acids. Germline values: CDR1 MGHDK, CDR2 SYGVNS.

This clonotype has a count of ten or more. The chain couples TRBV12-3 or TRBV12-4 to TRBJ1-5; D gene ambiguous. This CDR3 region has 14 residues. V lost 6 bases, J lost 4 bases, and 13 bases lay in between. CDR3 sequence: CASSPTRWNQPQHF. Written as DNA, the CDR3 is TGTGCCAGCAGCCCCACACGTTGGAATCAGCCCCAGCATTTT.

The gene calls are TRBV7-2 and TRBJ2-7; 9 bases line up with TRBD1. Trimming at V came to 5 bases and at J to 5 bases, leaving 4 bases not matched to a gene. The CDR3 runs to 13 residues. CDR1 and CDR2 from the germline V gene are SGHTA and FQGNSA. CDR3 amino acids: CASSRQGDDEQYF. DNA for the CDR3: TGTGCCAGCAGCCGACAGGGGGACGACGAGCAGTACTTC.

This chain uses TRBV2 with TRBJ1-2; D is uncertain. CDR3 length equals 15 residues. V was shortened by 8 bases and J by 3 bases, with 19 bases between the two germline ends. The germline V gene has CDR1 SNHLY and CDR2 FYNNEI. The CDR3 DNA follows: TGTGCCAGCTCCCGTAGCCGACGTCCGGACTATGGCTACACCTTC. Encoded protein: CASSRSRRPDYGYTF.

This clonotype has a count of ten or more. J is TRBJ2-5 and V is TRBV7-2; 10 nucleotides agree with TRBD2. The J segment lost 5 bases and the V segment lost 5 bases, leaving 8 bases of the junction unmatched. Germline CDR1 reads SGHTA; CDR2 reads FQGNSA. The CDR3 covers 15 residues. The CDR3 region has the DNA TGTGCCAGCAGCCACGAAGCGGGAGGGGTCGAGACCCAGTACTTC. This sequence encodes CASSHEAGGVETQYF.

The genes are TRBV5-1 and TRBJ2-5; TRBD2 matches 7 bases. V gave up 0 bases and J gave up 1 base; unmatched junction bases: 6. Germline values: CDR1 SGHRS, CDR2 YFSETQ. CDR3 length equals 16 residues. The CDR3 is CASSLAGRRIQETQYF. The CDR3 nucleotides are TGCGCCAGCAGCTTGGCCGGGAGGAGAATCCAAGAGACCCAGTACTTC.

This clonotype was observed a handful of times. The chain carries TRBV19 and TRBJ1-1; D may be TRBD1 (5 bases). Per the germline V gene, CDR1 is LNHDA and CDR2 is SQIVND (reference sequence). V was clipped by 4 bases and J by 7 bases, with 28 bases between them. The CDR3 sequence is 18 residues long. CDR3 amino acids: CASSTPYQAGMNMDEAFF. The CDR3, as DNA: TGTGCCAGTAGTACCCCGTATCAGGCAGGGATGAACATGGATGAAGCTTTCTTT.

Concerning this clonotype: This clone may be a read error of a much larger clone one base away. The CDR3 loop reads CASSGAGGNTEAFF. CDR3 nucleotides: TGTGCCAGCAGTGGGGCAGGGGGCAACACTGAAGCTTTCTTT. The chain carries TRBV12-3 or TRBV12-4 and TRBJ1-1; the match to TRBD1 covers 8 bases. V was clipped by 5 bases and J by 2 bases; unmatched bases: 4. CDR3 length: 14 residues.

This clonotype was recorded at least ten times. The CDR3 DNA reads TGTGCCAGCAGCTTAAAACGCGGCACAGATCATAATTCACCCCTCCACTTT. Residues: CASSLKRGTDHNSPLHF. V and J are TRBV7-3 and TRBJ1-6; D is undetermined. This CDR3 has 17 residues. The V and J ends lost 1 base and 5 bases respectively, with 15 bases between them. Germline V gene data show CDR1 as SGHTA and CDR2 as FQGTGA.

This clonotype was seen at least ten times. One end of the junction varies from germline; a read error may be responsible. The rearrangement links TRBV2 to TRBJ1-6, with TRBD1 matching over 8 bases. The CDR3 spans 14 residues. From germline, CDR1 is SNHLY and CDR2 FYNNEI. The CDR3 DNA sequence: TGCGCCAGCAGCTCAGGGGGCGCGGATTCACCCCTCCACTTT. This sequence encodes CASSSGGADSPLHF. The complete variable domain, with remaining parts taken from reference TRBV2 and TRBJ1-6, reads EPEVTQTPSHQVTQMGQEVILRCVPISNHLYFYWYRQILGQKVEFLVSFYNNEISEKSEIFDDQFSVERPDGSNFTLKIRSTKLEDSAMYFCASSSGGADSPLHFGNGTRLTVT.

This clonotype was detected a few times. In nucleotides, the CDR3 is TGTGCCAGCAGTGAAAACAGGGCAAACACTGAAGCTTTCTTT. Encoded protein: CASSENRANTEAFF. The rearrangement joins TRBV2 to TRBJ1-1; D is perhaps TRBD1 (6 bases). The CDR3 has 14 amino acids. V was cut by 2 bases and J by 2 bases, with 9 bases left in between. CDR1 and CDR2 (germline): SNHLY, FYNNEI.

There are many counts of this clonotype. The chain employs TRBV29-1 and TRBJ1-1; 7 bases line up with TRBD1. Germline CDR1 is SQVTM and CDR2 is ANQGSEA. V lost 3 bases, J lost 3 bases, and 4 bases stayed unmatched. The CDR3 totals 13 residues. CDR3 coding DNA: TGCAGCGTTGACAGGCAGGGGGACACTGAAGCTTTCTTT. Its protein product is CSVDRQGDTEAFF. The whole variable domain, filled in from reference TRBV29-1 and TRBJ1-1, reads SAVISQKPSRDICQRGTSLTIQCQVDSQVTMMFWYRQQPGQSLTLIATANQGSEATYESGFVIDKFPISRPNLTFSTLTVSNMSPEDSSIYLCSVDRQGDTEAFFGQGTRLTVV.

The count of this clonotype is one. This chain links TRBV29-1 with TRBJ2-5; D is undetermined. The CDR3 spans 15 residues. The germline V gene encodes CDR1 SQVTM and CDR2 ANQGSEA. Trimming pared 5 bases from V and 2 bases from J, leaving 18 bases between. CDR3 DNA sequence: TGCAGCGTTCCAAGCGTTGAAGATACTCAAGAGACCCAGTACTTC. It codes for CSVPSVEDTQETQYF.

This clonotype was observed many times. This sequence joins TRBV6-1 and TRBJ1-2; D unclear. The CDR3 sequence is 12 residues long. Trimming shortened V by 2 bases and J by 8 bases, and 9 bases separated the two germline ends. Germline V gene data show CDR1 as MNHNS and CDR2 as SASEGT. The CDR3 protein is CASSESVGGYTF. The CDR3 region has the DNA TGTGCCAGCAGTGAAAGCGTCGGCGGCTACACCTTC.

The chain has TRBV15 and TRBJ1-1; D gene uncertain. There are 15 residues in the CDR3. Trimming took off 3 bases at V and 5 bases at J, with 16 bases between the two ends. Germline V gene data show CDR1 as LNHNV and CDR2 as YYDKDF (reference sequence). Written as DNA, the CDR3 is TGTGCCACCAGCAGTTCTCGGACGGGAAGGACTGAAGCTTTCTTT. Translated, it gives CATSSSRTGRTEAFF.